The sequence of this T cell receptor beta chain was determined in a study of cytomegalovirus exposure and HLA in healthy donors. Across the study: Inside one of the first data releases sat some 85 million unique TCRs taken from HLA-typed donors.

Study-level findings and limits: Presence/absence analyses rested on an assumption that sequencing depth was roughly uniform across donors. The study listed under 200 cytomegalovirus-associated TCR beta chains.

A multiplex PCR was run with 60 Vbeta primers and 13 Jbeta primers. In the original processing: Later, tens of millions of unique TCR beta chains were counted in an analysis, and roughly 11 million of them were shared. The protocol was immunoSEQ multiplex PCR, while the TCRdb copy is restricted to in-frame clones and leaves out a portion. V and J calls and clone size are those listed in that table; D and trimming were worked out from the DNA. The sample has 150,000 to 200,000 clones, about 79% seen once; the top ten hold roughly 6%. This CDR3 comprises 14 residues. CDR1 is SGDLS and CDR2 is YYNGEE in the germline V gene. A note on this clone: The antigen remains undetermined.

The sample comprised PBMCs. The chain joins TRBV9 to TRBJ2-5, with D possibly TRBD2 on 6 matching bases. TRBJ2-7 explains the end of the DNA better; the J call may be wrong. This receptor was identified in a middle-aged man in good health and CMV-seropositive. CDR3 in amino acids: CASSSGGIDYEQYF. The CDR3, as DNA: TGTGCCAGCAGCTCAGGAGGGATTGACTACGAGCAGTACTTC.